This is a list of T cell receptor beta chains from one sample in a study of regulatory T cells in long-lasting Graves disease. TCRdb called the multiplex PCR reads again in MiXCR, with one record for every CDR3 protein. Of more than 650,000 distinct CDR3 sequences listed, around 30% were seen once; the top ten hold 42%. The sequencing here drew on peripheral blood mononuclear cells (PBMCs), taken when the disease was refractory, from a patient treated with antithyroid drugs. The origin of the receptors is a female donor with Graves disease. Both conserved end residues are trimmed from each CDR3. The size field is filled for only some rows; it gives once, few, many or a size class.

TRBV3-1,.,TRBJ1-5,ASSAGRNSNQPQH
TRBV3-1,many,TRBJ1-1,ASSPRPELAF
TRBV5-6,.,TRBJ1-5,ASSGTGVIQPQH
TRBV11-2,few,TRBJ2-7,ASSLDPIYEQY
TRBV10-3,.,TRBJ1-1,AISESSLGQWNMNTEAF
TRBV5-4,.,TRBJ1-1,ASRRRDRGAMNTEAF
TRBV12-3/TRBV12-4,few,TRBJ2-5,ASSPLAGEETQY
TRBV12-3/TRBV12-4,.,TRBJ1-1,ASSLDLGGTEAF
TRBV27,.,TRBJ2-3,ASSISTRLGDTQY
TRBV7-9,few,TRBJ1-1,ASSLSFVNTEAF
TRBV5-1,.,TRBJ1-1,ASSFDRARTEAF
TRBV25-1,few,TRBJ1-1,ASRWVRLIMNTEAF
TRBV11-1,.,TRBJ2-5,ASSPSIIAETQY
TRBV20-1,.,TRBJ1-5,SARPIRGDRAYSNQPQH
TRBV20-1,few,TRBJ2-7,SARDGGVNEQY
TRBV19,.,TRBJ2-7,ASSIDLVGTYEQY
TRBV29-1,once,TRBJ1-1,SAITTPNTEAF
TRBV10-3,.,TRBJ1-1,AISASHGSAEAF
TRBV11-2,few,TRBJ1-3,ASSLQRGNTIY
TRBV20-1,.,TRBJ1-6,SAEGLTNSPLH
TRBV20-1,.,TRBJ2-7,SARGGTSVTYEQY
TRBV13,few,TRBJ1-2,ASSLWTGGSGYT
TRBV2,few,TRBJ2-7,ASSDGLGQGPYEQY
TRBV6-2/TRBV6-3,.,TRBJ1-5,ASSGRGGGNQPQH
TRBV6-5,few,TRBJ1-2,ASSFTASGYT
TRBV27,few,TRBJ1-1,ASKRPNTEAF
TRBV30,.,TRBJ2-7,AWSVKGDAEQY
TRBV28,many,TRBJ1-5,ASRNRLSSNQPQH
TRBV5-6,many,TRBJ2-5,ASSNGIQETQY
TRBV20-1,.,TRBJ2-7,SARDFRVPTYEQY
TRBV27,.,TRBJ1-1,ASSSRTLRTEAF
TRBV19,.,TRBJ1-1,ASSMDPGPMNTEAF
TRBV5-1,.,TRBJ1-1,ASSSWGDTEAF
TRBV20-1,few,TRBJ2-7,SARDPRQGYYEQY
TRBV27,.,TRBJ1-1,ASRPNGFTEAF
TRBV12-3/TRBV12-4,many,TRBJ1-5,ASSLIGGNQPQH
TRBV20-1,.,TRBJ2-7,SATCKGPGRILYEQY
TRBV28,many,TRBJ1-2,ASRRQGGTYGYT
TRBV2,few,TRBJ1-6,ASSAGVGSPLH
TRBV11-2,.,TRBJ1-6,ASSEGQVGDSPLH
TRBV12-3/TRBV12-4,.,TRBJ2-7,ASSSGLAESYEQY
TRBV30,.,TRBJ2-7,AWSGKWEGEQY
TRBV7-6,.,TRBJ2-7,ASSPGARAEQY
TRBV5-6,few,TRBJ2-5,ASSLAGARETQY
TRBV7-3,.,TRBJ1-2,ASSPMTGLVGYT
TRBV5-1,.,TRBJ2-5,ASSLWSPRETQY
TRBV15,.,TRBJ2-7,ATSRDRDRRGEQY
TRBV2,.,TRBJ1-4,ASSLVPPLQATNEKLF
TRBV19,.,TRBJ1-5,ASSSRWRDRAQPQH
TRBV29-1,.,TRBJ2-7,SVLGWTGGYEQY